The rows below give T cell receptor beta chains drawn from one sample of a study of PD-1 blockade in mismatch repair-deficient tumors. Clones were sequenced by immunoSEQ multiplex PCR, and TCRdb holds only the in-frame ones, with some missing. The sample contains approximately 63,000 clones, about nine tenths of which appear only once. Material: peripheral blood, obtained 52 weeks after starting pembrolizumab. Every receptor here comes from an adult with mismatch repair-deficient cancer. Both conserved end residues are trimmed from each CDR3. A D gene is named only where the DNA matches it firmly.

v_gene: TRBV5-4; j_gene: TRBJ2-2; d_gene: TRBD2; len: 13; CDR3aa: ASSPGPGGDGELF
v_gene: TRBV15; j_gene: TRBJ2-2; d_gene: -; len: 13; CDR3aa: ATSGGPTNTGELF
v_gene: TRBV6-5; j_gene: TRBJ2-7; d_gene: TRBD2; len: 12; CDR3aa: ASSYLRSGAEQY
v_gene: TRBV27; j_gene: TRBJ2-7; d_gene: -; len: 11; CDR3aa: ASSSNAGSEQY
v_gene: TRBV10-3; j_gene: TRBJ1-1; d_gene: -; len: 12; CDR3aa: AISESAMNTEAF
v_gene: TRBV28; j_gene: TRBJ2-3; d_gene: TRBD2; len: 13; CDR3aa: ASSLTGLEGIGQY
v_gene: TRBV7-7; j_gene: TRBJ2-2; d_gene: -; len: 10; CDR3aa: ASITLRGELF
v_gene: TRBV9; j_gene: TRBJ2-7; d_gene: -; len: 11; CDR3aa: ASSVDPLYEQY
v_gene: TRBV7-9; j_gene: TRBJ2-2; d_gene: TRBD1; len: 14; CDR3aa: ASSLTGGGRTGELF
v_gene: TRBV19; j_gene: TRBJ2-1; d_gene: TRBD2; len: 18; CDR3aa: ASSILRRLAGVFAYNEQF
v_gene: TRBV28; j_gene: TRBJ2-3; d_gene: TRBD2; len: 16; CDR3aa: ASSLSLGAGGYTDTQY
v_gene: TRBV19; j_gene: TRBJ2-1; d_gene: -; len: 12; CDR3aa: ASSPEDSYNEQF